This T cell receptor beta chain is from a study of OX40 agonist ivuxolimab in advanced cancers. Study-wide results and limits: With doses of 0.1 to 3.0 mg/kg, CD4+ and CD8+ blood T cells had undergone clonal expansion by week 6. Expanded clones were, on average, more numerous among CD8+ T cells than CD4+. At 0.1-3.0 mg/kg, partial responders had clonal expansion among the lowest observed.

Worth noting for this clone: What it binds is not known.

V shed 5 bases and J 0 bases; nucleotides not matched to a gene: 7. The CDR3 consists of 15 residues. Germline loops: CDR1 SGHRS, CDR2 YFSETQ. Measured with immunoSEQ multiplex PCR; TCRdb has only the in-frame clones, and not every one. The sample includes tens of thousands of clones, 87% of them seen just once. The chain couples TRBV5-1 to TRBJ1-1, with 7 bases aligning to TRBD1. The sequencing here drew on CD4+ or CD8+ T cells sorted from blood, taken in a trial of the OX40 agonist ivuxolimab. This TCR was recovered from an adult with an advanced solid tumor such as melanoma, head and neck, liver or kidney cancer. CDR3 amino acids: CASRTTGEVNTEAFF. CDR3 sequence (DNA): TGCGCCAGCAGGACTACAGGGGAGGTGAACACTGAAGCTTTCTTT.